The 6 T cell receptor beta chains below come from one sample, sequenced in a study of identifying expanded T cells in peripheral blood. The data were produced by immunoSEQ multiplex PCR, yet TCRdb's version contains in-frame clones alone and is incomplete. The table records 100,000 or so clones, about 90% of them present only once. Sequencing was carried out using blood. These receptor sequences come from a person between 18 and 75 years old in good health.

The CDR3 protein is CASSLLAGGRGEQETQYF. The CDR3 DNA is TGCGCCAGCAGCTTGCTAGCGGGGGGGCGAGGGGAACAAGAGACCCAGTACTTC. The chain has TRBV5-1 and TRBJ2-5; TRBD2 matches 12 bases. The germline V gene encodes CDR1 SGHRS and CDR2 YFSETQ. This CDR3 is built from 18 residues. With 1 base clipped from V and 2 bases from J, the junction kept 9 bases outside the gene matches.

The J gene is TRBJ2-6, the V gene TRBV27; TRBD2 is a possible D gene (6 bases). V was trimmed by 2 bases and J by 0 bases, leaving 11 bases between them. The germline gives CDR1 MNHEY, CDR2 SMNVEV (reference sequence). The CDR3 loop spans 17 amino acids. The CDR3, as DNA: TGTGCCAGCAGTTTAGAAGCGGGCCTCTCTGGGGCCAACGTCCTGACTTTC. Protein: CASSLEAGLSGANVLTF. The variable domain in full, with the rest retrieved from reference TRBV27 and TRBJ2-6, is EAQVTQNPRYLITVTGKKLTVTCSQNMNHEYMSWYRQDPGLGLRQIYYSMNVEVTDKGDVPEGYKVSRKEKRNFPLILESPSPNQTSLYFCASSLEAGLSGANVLTFGAGSRLTVL.

The J gene is TRBJ2-3, the V gene TRBV11-1; tentative D call: TRBD1 (7 bases). The V gene lost 3 bases and the J gene lost 0 bases, with 13 bases spanning the gap. Germline V CDR1 and CDR2: SGHAT, FQDESV (reference sequence). The length of the CDR3 is 16 residues. In nucleotides, the CDR3 is TGTGCCAGCAGCTTTGGAGGGACAGCTAGCACAGATACGCAGTATTTT. The encoded protein is CASSFGGTASTDTQYF.

The chain couples TRBV5-6 to TRBJ2-2; 8 bases line up with TRBD1. The V gene's germline CDR1 is SGHDT and CDR2 YYEEEE. V lost 2 bases and J lost 5; bases outside the gene matches: 11. The CDR3 is 17 residues long. CDR3 in DNA: TGTGCCAGCAGCTTACTTGGACAGGGTGTTAGGACCGGGGAGCTGTTTTTT. Encoded protein: CASSLLGQGVRTGELFF.

The chain has TRBV18 and TRBJ1-6, with D unresolved. The CDR3 length is 15 residues. The germline V and J ends were trimmed by 8 bases and 2 bases, with 13 bases remaining between them. Per the germline V gene, CDR1 is KGHSH and CDR2 is LQKENI. The CDR3 loop reads CASTKDTAYNSPLHF. CDR3 DNA sequence: TGTGCCAGCACAAAAGACACAGCCTATAATTCACCCCTCCACTTT.

This clone was detected only a few times. V usage is TRBV9 and J usage is TRBJ1-2; unclear D gene. Trimming removed 6 bases from V and 6 bases from J, with 12 bases in between. This CDR3 region has 12 residues. The germline V gene encodes CDR1 SGDLS and CDR2 YYNGEE. CDR3 nucleotide sequence: TGTGCCAGCACCTCGGGTTCGCATGGCTACACCTTC. Protein sequence: CASTSGSHGYTF.